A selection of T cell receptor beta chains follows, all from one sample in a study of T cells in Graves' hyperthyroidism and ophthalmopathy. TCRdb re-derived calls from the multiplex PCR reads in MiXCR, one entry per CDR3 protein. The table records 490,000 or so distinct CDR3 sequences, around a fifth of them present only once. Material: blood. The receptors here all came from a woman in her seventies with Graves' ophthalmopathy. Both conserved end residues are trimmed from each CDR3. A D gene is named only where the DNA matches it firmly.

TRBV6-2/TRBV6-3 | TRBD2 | ASSYTGTSGGEQY
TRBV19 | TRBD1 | ASRGENRGASGYT
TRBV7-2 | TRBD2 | ASSPLAGPGVAQY
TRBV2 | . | ASQNPGSSNTIY
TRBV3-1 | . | ASRLLNAYNEQF
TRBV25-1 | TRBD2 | ASSNGIRLAVKKGGETQY
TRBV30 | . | AWSPIPSAPLH
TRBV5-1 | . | ASSLEGSSYNEQF
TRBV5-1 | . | ASSLPLDGNTEAF
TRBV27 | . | ASSLALHNSPLH
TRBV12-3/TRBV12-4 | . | ASRESGPYEQY
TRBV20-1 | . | SASSSLEGEKLF
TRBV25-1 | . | ASSDWKGQYNEQF
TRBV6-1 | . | ASSPLGGNSNQPQH
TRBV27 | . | AGSFGTEAF
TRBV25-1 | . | ASAGVSYGEQF
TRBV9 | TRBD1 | ASSARDRHYEQY
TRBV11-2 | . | ASSPHRSFYGYT
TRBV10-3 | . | AIGNRDKDNSPLH
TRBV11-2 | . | ASTGPSGNTIY
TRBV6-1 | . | ASIPSGTETEAF
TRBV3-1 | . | ASSQDTVPNYGYT
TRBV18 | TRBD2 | ASSPPSLAGVGNEQF
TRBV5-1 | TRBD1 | ASSPGTGEFETQY
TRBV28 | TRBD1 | ASSLEQGAGDTQY
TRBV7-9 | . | ASSFPDEAF
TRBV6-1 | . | ASRRGVSYEQY
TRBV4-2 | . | ASSQDWGFRTEAF
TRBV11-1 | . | ASSLVQGTGTEAF
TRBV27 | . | ASIRGQSGTNEKLF
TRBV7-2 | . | ASSQDLGEVFYNEQF
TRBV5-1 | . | ASSSTGNSYEQY
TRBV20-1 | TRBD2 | SAGLAGAQETQY
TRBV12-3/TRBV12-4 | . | ASSLNLGPYEQY
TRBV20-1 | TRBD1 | SAFGDRGRGYT
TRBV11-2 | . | ASSQASLRTDTQY
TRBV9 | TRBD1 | ASSVRQGTDTQY
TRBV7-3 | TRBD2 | ASSLLAGADTQY
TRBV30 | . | AWSATQRATQY
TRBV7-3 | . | ASSSEGQNTEAF
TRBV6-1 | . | ASSQGRRSPLH
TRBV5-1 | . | ASSGGTLVSSYNEQF
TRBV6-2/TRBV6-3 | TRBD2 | ASSWVPSGHNEQF
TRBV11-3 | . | ASSWAPTGELF
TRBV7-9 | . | ASSLRSILLRGDNT
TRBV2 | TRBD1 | ASSSGQGAIYGYT
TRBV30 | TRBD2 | AWLGGETGELF
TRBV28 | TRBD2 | ASSSPGGLAGGPSTDTQY
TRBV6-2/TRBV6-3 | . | ASSPTRFGYTDTQY
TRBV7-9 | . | ASSSDFFYNEQF
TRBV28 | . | ASSTLLQPQH
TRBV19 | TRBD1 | ASSWQGAADTQY
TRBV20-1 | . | SASSRRIGGYT
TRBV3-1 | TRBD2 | ATQDPRGADTQY